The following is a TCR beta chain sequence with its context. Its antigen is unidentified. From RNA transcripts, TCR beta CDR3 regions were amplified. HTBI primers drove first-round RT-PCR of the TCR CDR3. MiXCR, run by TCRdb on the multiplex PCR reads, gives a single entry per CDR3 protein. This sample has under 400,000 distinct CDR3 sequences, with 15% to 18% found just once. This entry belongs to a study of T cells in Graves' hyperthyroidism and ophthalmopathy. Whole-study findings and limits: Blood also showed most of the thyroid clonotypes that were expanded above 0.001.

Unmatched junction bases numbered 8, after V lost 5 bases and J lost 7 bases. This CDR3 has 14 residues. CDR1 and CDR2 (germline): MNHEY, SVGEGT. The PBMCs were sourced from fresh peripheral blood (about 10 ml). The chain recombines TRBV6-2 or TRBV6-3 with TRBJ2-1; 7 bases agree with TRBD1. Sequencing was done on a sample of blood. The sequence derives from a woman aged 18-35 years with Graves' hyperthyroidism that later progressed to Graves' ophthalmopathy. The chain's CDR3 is CASSPDRARNEQFF. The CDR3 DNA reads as TGTGCCAGCAGTCCTGACAGGGCCCGAAATGAGCAGTTCTTC.